Shown below are 8 T cell receptor beta chains from a single sample sequenced in a study of OX40 agonist ivuxolimab in advanced cancers. TCRdb's copy holds only in-frame clones and misses some; the assay was immunoSEQ multiplex PCR. Found here are 100,000 or so clones, about nine tenths of them singletons; the top ten hold around 5.5%. The sample in question was CD4+ or CD8+ T cells sorted from blood, obtained in a trial of the OX40 agonist ivuxolimab. These receptors all come from an adult with an advanced solid tumor such as melanoma, head and neck, liver or kidney cancer.

The chain couples TRBV29-1 to TRBJ2-1; TRBD2 is a possible D gene (5 bases). The CDR3 is made up of 12 amino acids. V was shortened by 6 bases and J by 6 bases, with 12 bases between the two germline ends. Germline loops: CDR1 SQVTM, CDR2 ANQGSEA. The CDR3 DNA sequence: TGCAGCGTAAAAGACTATCCCAATGAGCAGTTCTTC. Protein: CSVKDYPNEQFF.

This clone was seen a handful of times. V and J are TRBV7-9 and TRBJ1-2; tentative D call: TRBD1 (5 bases). V lost 2 bases and J 1 base, leaving 11 bases between the germline ends. The CDR3 has 15 amino acids. Looked up from germline, CDR1 is SEHNR and CDR2 is FQNEAQ (reference sequence). CDR3 sequence reads: CASSLIGDLNYGYTF. DNA of the CDR3: TGTGCCAGCAGCTTAATTGGGGACCTTAACTATGGCTACACCTTC.

This clone was detected only a few times. This chain joins TRBV18 and TRBJ1-5; the D gene is possibly TRBD1 (5 bases). The V end lost 2 bases, the J end lost 5 bases, and 13 bases lay between the germline ends. The CDR3 runs to 15 residues. The germline V gene has CDR1 KGHSH and CDR2 LQKENI. The DNA for the CDR3 is TGTGCCAGCTCACCAGGGCACACCAGGGATCAGCCCCAGCATTTT. Amino acid sequence: CASSPGHTRDQPQHF. Filled out from reference TRBV18 and TRBJ1-5, the complete variable domain reads NAGVMQNPRHLVRRRGQEARLRCSPMKGHSHVYWYRQLPEEGLKFMVYLQKENIIDESGMPKERFSAEFPKEGPSILRIQQVVRGDSAAYFCASSPGHTRDQPQHFGDGTRLSIL.

The chain links TRBV30 to TRBJ1-5; no clear D gene. CDR1 and CDR2 (germline): GTSNPN, SVGIG (reference sequence). Trimming left V 5 bases short and J 9 bases short, with 14 bases between. The CDR3 sequence is 12 residues long. The CDR3 protein is CAWGRTEGPQHF. DNA of the CDR3: TGTGCCTGGGGAAGAACGGAGGGGCCCCAGCATTTT.

The V and J genes are TRBV2 and TRBJ2-5; D gene uncertain. The J call could be wrong; TRBJ2-7 is a better fit for the DNA end. Germline assignment: CDR1 SNHLY and CDR2 FYNNEI. The CDR3 covers 13 residues. CDR3 in DNA: TGTGCCAGCAGTGGGTGGCAATCCTACGAGCAGTACTTC. It encodes CASSGWQSYEQYF.

This clone was seen only once. The chain links TRBV7-8 to TRBJ2-5; the match to TRBD2 covers 7 bases. The tail of the sequence fits TRBJ2-7 better, so the J call may be wrong. CDR3 length: 16 amino acids. In germline, CDR1 is SGHVS, CDR2 FQNEAQ. DNA of the CDR3: TGTGCCAGCAGCTCCATCTGGACTAGTGGAGTTGGCGAGCAGTACTTC. It translates to CASSSIWTSGVGEQYF.

In this sample, this clone turned up once. This rearrangement joins TRBV30 to TRBJ1-1; 9 bases line up with TRBD1. Per germline, CDR1 GTSNPN and CDR2 SVGIG (reference sequence). This CDR3 contains 15 residues. V lost 3 bases to trimming and J lost 5 bases; unmatched junction nucleotides: 10. The CDR3 DNA reads as TGTGCCTGGAGGGGCCGGGACAGGGATTTTACTGAAGCTTTCTTT. It is translated as CAWRGRDRDFTEAFF.

J is TRBJ1-3 and V is TRBV5-6; maybe TRBD1 (5 bases). The CDR3 sequence is 16 residues long. V lost 1 base and J lost 0, with 11 bases in between. CDR1 is SGHDT and CDR2 is YYEEEE in the germline V gene. Here the CDR3 reads CASSLLGDLSGNTIYF. The DNA for the CDR3 is TGTGCCAGCAGCTTGCTAGGGGACCTCTCTGGAAACACCATATATTTT.